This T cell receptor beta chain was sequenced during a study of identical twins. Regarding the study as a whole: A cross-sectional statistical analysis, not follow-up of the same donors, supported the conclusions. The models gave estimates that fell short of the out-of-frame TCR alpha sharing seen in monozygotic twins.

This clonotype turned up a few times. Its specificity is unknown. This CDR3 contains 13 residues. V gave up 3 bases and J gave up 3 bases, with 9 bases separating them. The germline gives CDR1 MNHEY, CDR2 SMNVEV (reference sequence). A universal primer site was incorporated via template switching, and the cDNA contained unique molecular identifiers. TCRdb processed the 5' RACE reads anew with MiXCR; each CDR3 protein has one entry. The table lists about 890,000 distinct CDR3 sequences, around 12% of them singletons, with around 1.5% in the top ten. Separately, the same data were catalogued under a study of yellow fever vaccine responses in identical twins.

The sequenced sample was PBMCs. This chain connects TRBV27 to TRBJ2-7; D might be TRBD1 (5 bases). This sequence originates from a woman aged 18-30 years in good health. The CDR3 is CASSFFQGYEQYF. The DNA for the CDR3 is TGTGCCAGCAGTTTTTTCCAGGGCTACGAGCAGTACTTC.